Shown below are 19 T cell receptor beta chains from a single sample sequenced in a study of blood T cell repertoires in COVID-19. Generated by immunoSEQ multiplex PCR, the TCRdb table keeps only in-frame clones and is missing some. The sample lists 380,000 or so clones, more than 70% seen once, with 1.2% in the top ten. The sequenced material came from peripheral blood. The receptors were sampled from a man aged 35-49 years with acute or convalescent COVID-19.

This clone was seen only a few times. V is TRBV7-2 and J is TRBJ2-7; 16 nucleotides agree with TRBD2. The CDR3 sequence is 16 residues long. V lost 5 bases to trimming and J lost 5 bases; unmatched junction nucleotides: 6. The V gene's germline CDR1 is SGHTA and CDR2 FQGNSA. The CDR3 reads CASSPGLAGGYHEQYF. The CDR3 nucleotides are TGTGCCAGCAGCCCGGGACTAGCGGGGGGGTACCACGAGCAGTACTTC.

This chain uses TRBV7-2 with TRBJ2-1; unclear D gene. CDR1 SGHTA and CDR2 FQGNSA come from the germline V gene. Between the trimmed V and J ends, which lost 5 bases and 9 bases, there was a span of 11 bases. The CDR3 has 12 residues. The DNA for the CDR3 is TGTGCCAGCAGCCTGACCAGAGGTGAGCAGTTCTTC. Translating gives CASSLTRGEQFF.

The chain has TRBV28 and TRBJ2-3; 9 bases are shared with TRBD2. The ends lost 6 bases at V and 0 bases at J; junction bases unmatched: 22. Germline CDR1 and CDR2: MDHEN and SYDVKM. This CDR3 is built from 21 residues. The CDR3 here is CASSALGRGGSFRTSTDTQYF. The CDR3 DNA reads TGTGCCAGCAGCGCTCTTGGGCGGGGGGGTTCATTTCGAACCAGCACAGATACGCAGTATTTT.

The chain combines TRBV7-3 with TRBJ1-3, with D maybe TRBD1 (6 bases). From germline, CDR1 is SGHTA and CDR2 FQGTGA. Between the trimmed V and J ends, which lost 5 bases and 8 bases, there was a span of 13 bases. The CDR3 length is 13 residues. The CDR3 region is CASSPGQLDTIYF. The CDR3 DNA follows: TGTGCCAGCAGCCCCGGACAGTTAGACACCATATATTTT.

Only a few counts were recorded for this clone. As DNA, the CDR3 is TGCGCCAGCAGCTTGGGGGACATATACAATGAGCAGTTCTTC. It yields the protein CASSLGDIYNEQFF. This chain joins TRBV5-1 and TRBJ2-1; TRBD1 might be the D (6 bases). The V end lost 0 bases, the J end lost 4 bases, and 8 bases lay between the germline ends. The germline gives CDR1 SGHRS, CDR2 YFSETQ. This CDR3 region has 14 residues.

The V and J genes are TRBV7-6 and TRBJ2-1, with D possibly TRBD2 on 6 matching bases. Looked up from germline, CDR1 is SGHVS and CDR2 is FNYEAQ. Trimming shortened V by 4 bases and J by 4 bases, and 8 bases separated the two germline ends. This CDR3 has 13 residues. As DNA, the CDR3 is TGTGCCAGCAGCTCGGGAGCTTACAATGAGCAGTTCTTC. Amino acids: CASSSGAYNEQFF.

This clone came up many times. This chain uses TRBV3-1 (or the pseudogene TRBV3-2) with TRBJ1-5; 7 bases agree with TRBD1. CDR3 length: 15 residues. Germline CDR1 and CDR2: LGHDT and YNNKEL (reference sequence). The J segment lost 7 bases and the V segment lost 1 base, leaving 7 bases of the junction unmatched. Here the CDR3 DNA reads TGTGCCAGCAGCCAAGCGACAGGGTCGGGGCAGCCCCAGCATTTT. Protein: CASSQATGSGQPQHF.

This chain uses TRBV6-5 with TRBJ2-7; 8 bases agree with TRBD1. V dropped 7 bases and J dropped 2; count of bases not matched to a gene: 7. The length of the CDR3 is 14 residues. CDR1 is MNHEY, CDR2 SVGAGI, per germline. The CDR3 loop is CASKRDRLTYEQYF. The CDR3 DNA reads as TGTGCCAGCAAAAGGGACAGGTTGACCTACGAGCAGTACTTC.

The count of this clone is one. J is TRBJ2-5 and V is TRBV6-5; perhaps TRBD1 as D (7 bases). V was cut by 11 bases and J by 5 bases, with 18 bases left in between. This CDR3 contains 13 residues. Per the germline V gene, CDR1 is MNHEY and CDR2 is SVGAGI. CDR3 sequence (DNA): TGTGCCTGTCGACAGGGACTGAGGGAGACCCAGTACTTC. Translating it yields CACRQGLRETQYF.

The chain joins TRBV19 to TRBJ2-7; a weak D match, TRBD1 (6 bases). The germline V gene has CDR1 LNHDA and CDR2 SQIVND (reference sequence). Trimming stripped 5 bases from V and 11 bases from J, with 16 bases between. The CDR3 runs to 12 residues. CDR3: CASSPTSGEEYF. The CDR3 DNA reads as TGTGCCAGTAGTCCAACGTCAGGGGAAGAGTACTTC.

The V and J genes are TRBV6-7 and TRBJ2-7; TRBD1 matches at 9 bases. TRBV6-7 is an ORF, and what it does is uncertain. This CDR3 contains 19 residues. The J segment lost 5 bases and the V segment lost 2 bases, leaving 19 bases of the junction unmatched. Here the CDR3 reads CASSYEVLVGQGVAHEQYF. The CDR3 nucleotides read TGTGCCAGCAGTTACGAAGTATTGGTGGGACAGGGTGTTGCCCACGAGCAGTACTTC.

The chain combines TRBV7-3 with TRBJ1-5; no definite D call. Deletions cut 10 bases from V and 7 bases from J, with 17 bases between. The CDR3 length is 13 residues. Germline-derived CDR1 and CDR2 are SGHTA and FQGTGA. The CDR3 DNA reads TGTGCCACGTCAACCGGGTCCTTGCAGCCCCAGCATTTT. Amino acid sequence: CATSTGSLQPQHF.

As to this clone: A much larger clone sits a single nucleotide away, making a read error possible. This sample includes further DNA sequences coding for the same CDR3. The chain combines TRBV7-3 with TRBJ2-5, with 8 positions matching TRBD2. Trimming removed 1 base from V and 4 bases from J; junction bases left unmatched: 11. Germline V gene data show CDR1 as SGHTA and CDR2 as FQGTGA. The CDR3 loop spans 17 amino acids. The CDR3 DNA follows: TGTGCCAGCAGCTTAAGTGGACTAGCAGTCACAGGAGAGACCCAGTACTTC. Amino acids: CASSLSGLAVTGETQYF.

This clone has only one observation. The rearrangement uses TRBV5-6 and TRBJ2-7; the match to TRBD2 covers 7 bases. J was trimmed by 4 bases and V by 4 bases; bases with no gene match: 11. Per germline, CDR1 SGHDT and CDR2 YYEEEE. CDR3 size: 15 residues. CDR3 loop: CASSPLRGGDYEQYF. CDR3 DNA: TGTGCCAGCAGCCCTCTCCGCGGGGGTGATTACGAGCAGTACTTC.

Points on this clone: Other DNA sequences within the sample encode an identical CDR3. The genes are TRBV4-3 and TRBJ1-6; D is ambiguous. This CDR3 spans 16 amino acids. V was cut by 0 bases and J by 0 bases, with 6 bases left in between. Germline CDR1 is LGHNA and CDR2 is YSLEER. As DNA, the CDR3 is TGCGCCAGCAGCCAAGAAAGGAGCTCCTATAATTCACCCCTCCACTTT. It specifies CASSQERSSYNSPLHF.

This clone was found a few times. The J gene is TRBJ2-3, the V gene TRBV5-4, with 9 bases identical to TRBD1. Germline CDR1 and CDR2: SGHNT and YYREEE (reference sequence). The CDR3 is made up of 15 amino acids. V was pared by 2 bases and J by 1 base, with 2 bases of the junction left unmatched. Here the CDR3 reads CASSFRDRGTDTQYF. CDR3 bases: TGTGCCAGCAGCTTCCGGGACAGGGGCACAGATACGCAGTATTTT.

Turning to this clone: The sample contains more than one DNA sequence encoding this CDR3. J is TRBJ2-1 and V is TRBV6-5; 12 nucleotides match TRBD2. V was pared by 6 bases and J by 4 bases, with 4 bases of the junction left unmatched. CDR3 size: 15 residues. Germline V lookup: CDR1 MNHEY, CDR2 SVGAGI. Here the CDR3 DNA reads TGTGCCAGCAGCTTACTAGCGGGGGGATACAATGAGCAGTTCTTC. This sequence encodes CASSLLAGGYNEQFF.

The chain carries TRBV4-1 and TRBJ1-2; TRBD1 matches 8 bases. V gave up 2 bases and J gave up 7 bases; unmatched junction bases: 12. CDR1 is MGHRA and CDR2 is YSYEKL in the germline V gene. CDR3 length: 16 amino acids. CDR3 DNA: TGCGCCAGCAGCCAACCGAGGGTAGGACAGGGCGGTGGCTACACCTTC. It codes for CASSQPRVGQGGGYTF.

V gene TRBV19 combines with J gene TRBJ2-3, with 11 bases aligning to TRBD2. V was clipped by 6 bases and J by 1 base; unmatched bases: 0. The CDR3 extends over 14 amino acids. From germline, CDR1 is LNHDA and CDR2 SQIVND (reference sequence). The CDR3 region is CASRTSGGTDTQYF. DNA for the CDR3: TGTGCCAGTAGGACTAGCGGGGGCACAGATACGCAGTATTTT.